This entry is about one T cell receptor (beta chain). Its specificity is unknown. This table comes from immunoSEQ multiplex PCR, and its TCRdb copy is limited to in-frame clones, with some not included. The repertoire holds about 72,000 clones, approximately 85% seen once, with roughly 13% in the top ten. The record originates from a study of T cells in localized non-small cell lung cancer. Study outcomes and limitations: In adjacent lung, a median roughly 57 of the top 100 tumor clones were found. Heterogeneity cannot be ruled out, as sequencing used one tumor region only. Exceeding tumor, uninvolved adjacent lung had the highest T cell clonality.

Unmatched junction bases numbered 5, after V lost 6 bases and J lost 3 bases. Germline CDR1 is MNHEY and CDR2 is SVGAGI. This CDR3 region has 14 residues. The TCR was taken from a female donor of 60 years or more with stage I lung adenocarcinoma. Sequenced here: peripheral blood, sampled before any cancer treatment. The chain is built from TRBV6-5 and TRBJ2-3; 8 bases align to TRBD1. The CDR3 DNA reads TGTGCCAGCAGCCGACAGGGGACTACAGATACGCAGTATTTT. Translating it yields CASSRQGTTDTQYF.